A single sample is the source of the 15 T cell receptor beta chains below, sequenced in a study of T-cell memory formation after mild COVID-19. TCRdb re-called the 5' RACE reads with MiXCR, one entry per CDR3 protein. In the table there are 400,000 to 500,000 distinct CDR3 sequences, around 19% of which are singletons. The sample was PBMCs or a T cell subset sorted from them (not recorded which). All receptors derive from an adult woman who had mild COVID-19 (a few samples of this study predate the infection). Cell type and time point are not known.

CDR3 in amino acids: CSESFGNEQFF. In DNA, the CDR3 is TGCAGCGAAAGTTTTGGGAATGAGCAGTTCTTC. The V call is TRBV29-1, the J call TRBJ2-1, with D unclear. In germline, CDR1 is SQVTM, CDR2 ANQGSEA. V lost 7 bases and J 7 bases, leaving 11 bases between the germline ends. The CDR3 consists of 11 residues.

This chain connects TRBV7-6 to TRBJ1-5; 10 positions match TRBD1. In germline, CDR1 is SGHVS, CDR2 FNYEAQ. CDR3 length: 17 amino acids. V was pared by 4 bases and J by 3 bases, with 9 bases of the junction left unmatched. The CDR3 loop is CASSSGQGDILNQPQHF. For the CDR3, the DNA is TGTGCCAGCAGCTCAGGACAGGGGGATATCCTCAATCAGCCCCAGCATTTT.

This sequence joins TRBV12-3 or TRBV12-4 and TRBJ2-1, with 9 nucleotides matching TRBD2. The CDR3 runs to 16 residues. V was clipped by 6 bases and J by 6 bases; unmatched bases: 12. CDR3 nucleotide sequence: TGTGCCAGCAGCCAACCTACGAGCGGGAGGCGCAATGAGCAGTTCTTC. Protein: CASSQPTSGRRNEQFF.

This clonotype was observed a few times. V and J are TRBV15 and TRBJ1-5; 8 nucleotides agree with TRBD1. Germline V gene sequence: CDR1 LNHNV, CDR2 YYDKDF (reference sequence). J was trimmed by 2 bases and V by 1 base; bases with no gene match: 7. This CDR3 contains 17 residues. CDR3 sequence reads: CATSRVTGVIGNQPQHF. The CDR3 DNA reads as TGTGCCACCAGCAGAGTGACAGGGGTAATAGGCAATCAGCCCCAGCATTTT.

This clonotype was found a few times. This chain links TRBV7-2 with TRBJ1-5; D might be TRBD1 (5 bases). The V end lost 1 base, the J end lost 0 bases, and 7 bases lay between the germline ends. Germline V gene sequence: CDR1 SGHTA, CDR2 FQGNSA. The length of the CDR3 is 15 residues. The CDR3 DNA reads as TGTGCCAGCAGCTTAGTAGGGGCTAGCAATCAGCCCCAGCATTTT. Amino acids: CASSLVGASNQPQHF.

The chain joins TRBV5-1 to TRBJ2-5; D is unresolved. The CDR3 runs 12 residues. The germline V gene has CDR1 SGHRS and CDR2 YFSETQ. V lost 4 bases and J lost 7, with 11 bases in between. In nucleotides, the CDR3 is TGCGCCAGCAGCGTTGACCTGGGGACCCAGTACTTC. This encodes CASSVDLGTQYF.

This rearrangement joins TRBV30 to TRBJ1-5, with unresolved D. Germline CDR1 reads GTSNPN; CDR2 reads SVGIG (reference sequence). The CDR3 totals 12 residues. Trimming took off 1 base at V and 10 bases at J, with 11 bases between the two ends. CDR3 region: CAWSASALPQHF. The CDR3 DNA reads as TGTGCCTGGAGTGCTTCTGCCCTACCCCAGCATTTT.

V is TRBV19 and J is TRBJ1-1; maybe TRBD1 (5 bases). From germline, CDR1 is LNHDA and CDR2 SQIVND (reference sequence). There are 13 residues in the CDR3. Trimming left V 5 bases short and J 5 bases short, with 12 bases between. CDR3 sequence (DNA): TGTGCCAGTAGTGGGCCCAGGGCTACTGAAGCTTTCTTT. It yields the protein CASSGPRATEAFF.

This clonotype has just a few counts. J is TRBJ2-1 and V is TRBV30; TRBD1 matches 7 bases. The CDR3 is 15 amino acids. V lost 3 bases, J lost 4 bases, and 9 bases stayed unmatched. Germline CDR1 is GTSNPN and CDR2 is SVGIG (reference sequence). The CDR3, as DNA: TGTGCCTGGAGACCGGGGACAGTACGATACAATGAGCAGTTCTTC. Translated: CAWRPGTVRYNEQFF.

This clonotype was seen a few times. The chain has TRBV5-4 and TRBJ1-1; D gene unclear. Between the trimmed V and J ends, which lost 4 bases and 1 base, there was a span of 8 bases. CDR1 is SGHNT, CDR2 YYREEE, per germline (reference sequence). The CDR3 consists of 13 residues. As DNA, the CDR3 is TGTGCCAGCAGCGGAACAGAGAACACTGAAGCTTTCTTT. It specifies CASSGTENTEAFF.

This clonotype was seen a single time. V is TRBV6-5 and J is TRBJ1-6; D gene uncertain. The CDR3 runs 17 residues. Per germline, CDR1 MNHEY and CDR2 SVGAGI. Trimming took 2 bases from V and 0 from J, leaving 11 bases between them. The CDR3 region is CASSYRQESSYNSPLHF. The CDR3 DNA follows: TGTGCCAGCAGTTACAGGCAGGAGAGCTCCTATAATTCACCCCTCCACTTT.

V is TRBV6-5 and J is TRBJ2-1, with D hard to call. The CDR3 spans 18 residues. V lost 5 bases, J lost 5 bases, and 25 bases lay in between. In germline, CDR1 is MNHEY, CDR2 SVGAGI. In DNA form, the CDR3 reads TGTGCCAGCAGTCCGCGCCCTCCGGACCCCCTTTACCACAATGAGCAGTTCTTC. This sequence encodes CASSPRPPDPLYHNEQFF.

The J gene is TRBJ2-3, the V gene TRBV4-1, with D possibly being TRBD2 (7 bases). Looked up from germline, CDR1 is MGHRA and CDR2 is YSYEKL. V dropped 0 bases and J dropped 0 bases, with 13 bases sitting between them. This CDR3 is 17 amino acids long. CDR3 DNA: TGCGCCAGCAGCCAAGATTGGGGGGGGGCCAGCACAGATACGCAGTATTTT. Encoded protein: CASSQDWGGASTDTQYF.

The chain couples TRBV7-9 to TRBJ1-1, with 8 positions matching TRBD1. Germline V gene lookup returns CDR1 SEHNR and CDR2 FQNEAQ (reference sequence). The CDR3 covers 15 residues. J gave up 0 bases and V 5 bases, and 5 bases lay outside the gene matches. DNA for the CDR3: TGTGCCAGCAGCCTGCAGACAGGGGTGAACACTGAAGCTTTCTTT. Encoded protein: CASSLQTGVNTEAFF.

CDR3 coding DNA: TGTGCCAGCAGCCAAGAAAACCCCGGGAATGAGCAGTTCTTC. This gives the protein CASSQENPGNEQFF. The chain employs TRBV14 and TRBJ2-1; no clear D gene. Germline CDR1 reads SGHDN; CDR2 reads FVKESK. The CDR3 has 14 residues. Deletions cut 0 bases from V and 7 bases from J, with 10 bases between. Together with reference TRBV14 and TRBJ2-1, the CDR3 gives the full variable domain: EAGVTQFPSHSVIEKGQTVTLRCDPISGHDNLYWYRRVMGKEIKFLLHFVKESKQDESGMPNNRFLAERTGGTYSTLKVQPAELEDSGVYFCASSQENPGNEQFFGPGTRLTVL.